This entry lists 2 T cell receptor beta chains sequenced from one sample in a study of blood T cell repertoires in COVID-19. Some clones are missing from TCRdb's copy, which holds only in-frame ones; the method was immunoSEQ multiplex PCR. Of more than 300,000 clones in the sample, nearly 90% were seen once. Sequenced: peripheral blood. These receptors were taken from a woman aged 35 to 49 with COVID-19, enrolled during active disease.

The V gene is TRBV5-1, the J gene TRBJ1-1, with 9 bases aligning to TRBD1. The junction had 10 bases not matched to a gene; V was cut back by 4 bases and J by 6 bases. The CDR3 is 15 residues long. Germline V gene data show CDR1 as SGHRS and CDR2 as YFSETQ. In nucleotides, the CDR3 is TGCGCCAGCAGCCCTGGGGACAGGGATGTGGCTGAAGCTTTCTTT. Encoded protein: CASSPGDRDVAEAFF. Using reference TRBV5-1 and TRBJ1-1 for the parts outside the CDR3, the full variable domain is KAGVTQTPRYLIKTRGQQVTLSCSPISGHRSVSWYQQTPGQGLQFLFEYFSETQRNKGNFPGRFSGRQFSNSRSEMNVSTLELGDSALYLCASSPGDRDVAEAFFGQGTRLTVV.

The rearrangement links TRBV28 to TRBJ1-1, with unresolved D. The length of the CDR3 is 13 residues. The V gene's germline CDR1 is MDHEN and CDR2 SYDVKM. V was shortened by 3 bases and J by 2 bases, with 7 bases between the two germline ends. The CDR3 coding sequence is TGTGCCAGCAGTTTGGGAGGTAACACTGAAGCTTTCTTT. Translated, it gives CASSLGGNTEAFF.